A single sample gave rise to the 22 T cell receptor beta chains below, sequenced in a study of blood T cells in healthy people across ages. Together with a sample-barcoded 5' primer, a J-beta primer mix was included in a second PCR lasting roughly 6 to 12 cycles. TCRdb redid the calling of the 5' RACE reads with MiXCR, one entry per CDR3 protein. The sample has hundreds of thousands of distinct CDR3 sequences, around 20% seen once. Sequenced material: blood. The receptors originated from a man in his 70s in good health.

This chain connects TRBV25-1 to TRBJ2-2; D uncertain. Germline V gene data show CDR1 as MGHDK and CDR2 as SYGVNS. The CDR3 runs 11 residues. Trimming took 7 bases from V and 6 from J, leaving 6 bases between them. In DNA form, the CDR3 reads TGTGCCAGCAAGGTATCCGGGGAGCTGTTTTTT. Its translation is CASKVSGELFF.

In this sample, this clonotype turned up a few times. The rearrangement uses TRBV20-1 and TRBJ2-2; the match to TRBD1 covers 9 bases. CDR1 is DFQATT, CDR2 SNEGSKA, per germline (reference sequence). This CDR3 region has 14 residues. The V and J ends lost 4 bases and 0 bases, in that order; junction bases with no gene match: 0. CDR3 sequence reads: CSANRGPNTGELFF. DNA of the CDR3: TGCAGTGCTAACAGGGGGCCGAACACCGGGGAGCTGTTTTTT.

This clonotype has more than one count but fewer than ten. Here the CDR3 DNA reads TGCGCCAGCAGCCAAGATCGTCCCGGGTACGAGCAGTACTTC. It translates to CASSQDRPGYEQYF. The rearrangement links TRBV4-1 to TRBJ2-5; D not resolved. Judging by the DNA end, TRBJ2-7 fits better; the J call may be wrong. This CDR3 comprises 14 residues. Germline CDR1 MGHRA, CDR2 YSYEKL.

This chain uses TRBV2 with TRBJ2-2; D remains ambiguous. V was shortened by 8 bases and J by 2 bases, with 12 bases between the two germline ends. Germline V gene sequence: CDR1 SNHLY, CDR2 FYNNEI. This CDR3 region has 14 residues. CDR3 DNA: TGTGCCAGCGGACGGGTCCCAAACACCGGGGAGCTGTTTTTT. It yields the protein CASGRVPNTGELFF.

This clonotype was picked up a small number of times. V usage is TRBV7-9 and J usage is TRBJ1-4; 7 bases are shared with TRBD1. Trimming took 5 bases from V and 4 from J; bases not matched to a gene: 13. Germline lookup yields CDR1 SEHNR and CDR2 FQNEAQ (reference sequence). This CDR3 has 17 amino acids. Here the CDR3 DNA reads TGTGCCAGCAGCCCAGGTTGGGCCGACAGGGTTAATGAAAAACTGTTTTTT. Protein: CASSPGWADRVNEKLFF.

This clonotype was picked up a small number of times. The chain recombines TRBV5-1 with TRBJ2-5; D remains ambiguous. Per germline, CDR1 SGHRS and CDR2 YFSETQ. The CDR3 sequence is 15 residues long. V lost 4 bases, J lost 1 base, and 14 bases lay in between. The CDR3 reads CASSGYQASQETQYF. CDR3 coding DNA: TGCGCCAGCAGCGGCTACCAGGCTTCCCAAGAGACCCAGTACTTC. Based on the CDR3 plus reference TRBV5-1 and TRBJ2-5, the full variable domain is KAGVTQTPRYLIKTRGQQVTLSCSPISGHRSVSWYQQTPGQGLQFLFEYFSETQRNKGNFPGRFSGRQFSNSRSEMNVSTLELGDSALYLCASSGYQASQETQYFGPGTRLLVL.

The rearrangement links TRBV5-1 to TRBJ2-1; 10 nucleotides agree with TRBD2. In germline, CDR1 is SGHRS, CDR2 YFSETQ. This CDR3 region has 19 residues. The V and J ends lost 4 bases and 4 bases, in that order; junction bases with no gene match: 17. The CDR3 protein is CASSPSLAGEVIRYNEQFF. The CDR3 DNA follows: TGCGCCAGCAGCCCAAGCCTAGCGGGAGAGGTGATTCGGTACAATGAGCAGTTCTTC. Full variable domain (remainder filled in from reference TRBV5-1 and TRBJ2-1): KAGVTQTPRYLIKTRGQQVTLSCSPISGHRSVSWYQQTPGQGLQFLFEYFSETQRNKGNFPGRFSGRQFSNSRSEMNVSTLELGDSALYLCASSPSLAGEVIRYNEQFFGPGTRLTVL.

V usage is TRBV7-8 and J usage is TRBJ2-3; TRBD1 agrees at 7 bases. Trimming at V came to 4 bases and at J to 1 base, leaving 8 bases not matched to a gene. From germline, CDR1 is SGHVS and CDR2 FQNEAQ. The CDR3 covers 16 residues. CDR3 in DNA: TGTGCCAGCAGCTCCCGACAGGGCGCTCGCACAGATACGCAGTATTTT. This codes for CASSSRQGARTDTQYF.

The chain is built from TRBV7-2 and TRBJ2-3; TRBD2 aligns across 8 bases. CDR1 and CDR2 (germline): SGHTA, FQGNSA. The CDR3 loop spans 15 amino acids. V lost 3 bases, J lost 4 bases, and 6 bases stayed unmatched. In DNA, the CDR3 is TGTGCCAGCAGCTTCTCAGCGGGAGCTTCAGATACGCAGTATTTT. The encoded protein is CASSFSAGASDTQYF.

This clonotype was recorded at least ten times. The chain couples TRBV6-5 to TRBJ2-7, with 11 bases matching TRBD2. The CDR3 spans 16 residues. Germline V gene sequence: CDR1 MNHEY, CDR2 SVGAGI. V was pared by 0 bases and J by 0 bases, with 1 base of the junction left unmatched. As DNA, the CDR3 is TGTGCCAGCAGTTACTCACTAGCGGGAGTCTCCTACGAGCAGTACTTC. Encoded protein: CASSYSLAGVSYEQYF.

This clonotype was detected only a few times. The CDR3 sequence is CASSFGSSGLTDTQYF. The CDR3, as DNA: TGTGCCAGCAGCTTCGGTTCTAGCGGGCTCACAGATACGCAGTATTTT. The V gene is TRBV3-1, the J gene TRBJ2-3, with 8 bases identical to TRBD2. The ends lost 5 bases at V and 2 bases at J; junction bases unmatched: 9. The length of the CDR3 is 16 residues. Germline-derived CDR1 and CDR2 are LGHDT and YNNKEL (reference sequence).

With regard to this clonotype: A much larger clone lies a single base off, so this may be a read error. J is TRBJ1-5 and V is TRBV20-1; the D is unclear. The ends were cut back, 0 bases at V and 2 bases at J, with 5 bases in the middle. Germline CDR1 is DFQATT and CDR2 is SNEGSKA (reference sequence). This CDR3 is 13 amino acids long. The CDR3 protein is CSAREDGNQPQHF. The CDR3 nucleotides read TGCAGTGCTAGAGAGGACGGCAATCAGCCCCAGCATTTT.

This clonotype was seen a handful of times. This sequence joins TRBV9 and TRBJ2-1, with D possibly matching TRBD2 (6 bases). Trimming left V 0 bases short and J 5 bases short, with 12 bases between. Germline lookup yields CDR1 SGDLS and CDR2 YYNGEE. The CDR3 has 15 amino acids. The CDR3 is CASSVDAAGNNEQFF. CDR3 nucleotides: TGTGCCAGCAGCGTAGATGCTGCGGGGAACAATGAGCAGTTCTTC.

This clonotype was picked up many times. The chain combines TRBV12-3 or TRBV12-4 with TRBJ2-5; D perhaps matches TRBD1 (5 bases). V dropped 5 bases and J dropped 6 bases, with 16 bases sitting between them. The CDR3 spans 14 residues. Written as DNA, the CDR3 is TGTGCCAGCAGTCATAACCCCCAGGGCCAGACCCAGTACTTC. Translation: CASSHNPQGQTQYF.

This clonotype was detected only a few times. V and J are TRBV4-3 and TRBJ1-1; D is ambiguous. Between the trimmed V and J ends, which lost 1 base and 6 bases, there was a span of 12 bases. Germline-derived CDR1 and CDR2 are LGHNA and YSLEER. The CDR3 extends over 14 amino acids. In DNA form, the CDR3 reads TGCGCCAGCAGCCAAGGACACCACGGGGCTGAAGCTTTCTTT. Protein product: CASSQGHHGAEAFF.

CDR3 sequence: CASSPIGGRADTQYF. The CDR3 bases are TGTGCCAGCAGTCCCATAGGGGGAAGGGCAGATACGCAGTATTTT. The rearrangement uses TRBV27 and TRBJ2-3, with D possibly TRBD1 on 6 matching bases. The length of the CDR3 is 15 residues. V lost 5 bases and J lost 4, with 16 bases in between. Germline CDR1 reads MNHEY; CDR2 reads SMNVEV (reference sequence).

This chain connects TRBV3-1 to TRBJ2-1; no reliable D call. The DNA end favors TRBJ2-7, so the J call may be wrong. Germline values: CDR1 LGHDT, CDR2 YNNKEL (reference sequence). The CDR3 totals 12 residues. CDR3 loop: CASSQGPCEQYF. Here the CDR3 DNA reads TGTGCCAGCAGCCAAGGCCCCTGCGAGCAGTACTTC.

The V gene is TRBV28, the J gene TRBJ2-5; D may be TRBD1 (6 bases). Per the germline V gene, CDR1 is MDHEN and CDR2 is SYDVKM. There are 15 residues in the CDR3. The V end lost 7 bases, the J end lost 4 bases, and 19 bases lay between the germline ends. Here the CDR3 reads CASTSPKGGAETQYF. Here the CDR3 DNA reads TGTGCCAGCACATCCCCAAAAGGGGGAGCAGAGACCCAGTACTTC.

This clonotype was seen a few times. The chain recombines TRBV20-1 with TRBJ2-1; D tentatively reads TRBD1 or TRBD2 (6 bases each). Trimming shortened V by 1 base and J by 10 bases, and 17 bases separated the two germline ends. This CDR3 comprises 14 residues. Germline CDR1 DFQATT, CDR2 SNEGSKA (reference sequence). The CDR3 coding sequence is TGCAGTGCTAGAGGCCGGGGGCAGCGAGGGGAGCAGTTCTTC. This gives the protein CSARGRGQRGEQFF.

This clonotype was detected many times. No conserved phenylalanine or tryptophan is present at the end of the CDR3, so a read error is the likely explanation. No DNA is shown, since the ends of the CDR3 on it are uncertain; the CDR3 is the one TCRdb lists. The genes are TRBV2 and TRBJ2-7; the table gives TRBD2 as D, unverified against the DNA. The CDR3 adds up to 12 amino acids, both ends counted. Germline V gives CDR1 SNHLY, CDR2 FYNNEI. CDR3 amino acids: CASGSLQGRLIL.

This clonotype has at least ten counts. The chain is built from TRBV7-2 and TRBJ2-3; the D gene is possibly TRBD2 (6 bases). The CDR3 runs 14 residues. Germline assignment: CDR1 SGHTA and CDR2 FQGNSA. Trimming removed 5 bases from V and 2 bases from J, with 11 bases in between. The chain's CDR3 is CASSRDSNTDTQYF. The DNA of the CDR3 is TGTGCCAGCAGCCGGGACTCCAACACAGATACGCAGTATTTT.

A few counts support this clonotype. The chain has TRBV9 and TRBJ1-3; D uncertain. The V gene's germline CDR1 is SGDLS and CDR2 YYNGEE. V lost 4 bases and J 3 bases, leaving 17 bases between the germline ends. This CDR3 spans 16 amino acids. The CDR3 is CASSPQMGSFGNTIYF. The CDR3 bases are TGTGCCAGCAGCCCTCAGATGGGATCATTTGGAAACACCATATATTTT.